These T cell receptor beta chains were read from a single sample in a study of CD8 T cells in ankylosing spondylitis. TCRdb re-derived calls from the 5' RACE reads in MiXCR, one entry per CDR3 protein. The sample consists of fewer than 350,000 distinct CDR3 sequences, around a tenth of them appearing once. Sequenced input: blood, either unsorted or a sorted T cell fraction (not recorded which). These receptor sequences come from a female donor with ankylosing spondylitis or in good health (not recorded which). Each CDR3 is given with its conserved first and last residue. The D gene is left open where the match is weak. The size of a clone is reported for some rows only, either as once, few or many, or as a class for expanded clones.

V gene: TRBV5-1; J gene: TRBJ1-5; clone size: many; D gene: NA; CDR3 DNA: TGCGCCAGCAGCTTTGATACCCAGGCAGGACAGCCCCAGCATTTT; CDR3 protein: CASSFDTQAGQPQHF
V gene: TRBV20-1; J gene: TRBJ2-2; clone size: NA; D gene: NA; CDR3 DNA: TGCAGTGCTAGATTCCCCTCGAACACCGGGGAGCTGTTTTTT; CDR3 protein: CSARFPSNTGELFF
V gene: TRBV5-1; J gene: TRBJ2-1; clone size: NA; D gene: TRBD2; CDR3 DNA: TGCGCCAGCAGCTTGGATCGCGGGGGCTCCTACAATGAGCAGTTCTTC; CDR3 protein: CASSLDRGGSYNEQFF
V gene: TRBV12-3/TRBV12-4; J gene: TRBJ1-2; clone size: many; D gene: NA; CDR3 DNA: TGTGCCAGCAGTTTAGGAGACCTCCTGGACGGCTACACCTTC; CDR3 protein: CASSLGDLLDGYTF
V gene: TRBV7-9; J gene: TRBJ2-7; clone size: few; D gene: NA; CDR3 DNA: TGTGCCAGCAGCTTCCGCGACAGTCCCTACGAGCAGTACTTC; CDR3 protein: CASSFRDSPYEQYF
V gene: TRBV5-1; J gene: TRBJ2-7; clone size: NA; D gene: TRBD2; CDR3 DNA: TGCGCCAGCAGCTACTCCCGGGGTAGCGGGGGGAATTACGAGCAGTACTTC; CDR3 protein: CASSYSRGSGGNYEQYF
V gene: TRBV16; J gene: TRBJ1-5; clone size: few; D gene: NA; CDR3 DNA: TGTGCCAGCAGCCACCAGGGTTTGGGGAATCAGCCCCAGCATTTT; CDR3 protein: CASSHQGLGNQPQHF
V gene: TRBV28; J gene: TRBJ2-5; clone size: few; D gene: TRBD2; CDR3 DNA: TGTGCCAGCGACAATGGCGGGACTAGCTACGGGACCCAGTACTTC; CDR3 protein: CASDNGGTSYGTQYF
V gene: TRBV20-1; J gene: TRBJ2-2; clone size: few; D gene: NA; CDR3 DNA: TGCAGTGCTAGAAGGTCGGCTATCACCGGGGAGCTGTTTTTT; CDR3 protein: CSARRSAITGELFF
V gene: TRBV5-1; J gene: TRBJ2-1; clone size: many; D gene: TRBD1; CDR3 DNA: TGCGCCAGCAGCTTCGGGGACAGGGCCTACAATGAGCAGTTCTTC; CDR3 protein: CASSFGDRAYNEQFF
V gene: TRBV20-1; J gene: TRBJ2-4; clone size: few; D gene: TRBD2; CDR3 DNA: TGCAGTGCTAGATTTTGGGGACTAGCGGGGGACCTAGCCAAAAACATTCAGTACTTC; CDR3 protein: CSARFWGLAGDLAKNIQYF
V gene: TRBV14; J gene: TRBJ1-1; clone size: once; D gene: NA; CDR3 DNA: TGTGCCAGCAGCTCCGCCATTGAAGCTTTCTTT; CDR3 protein: CASSSAIEAFF
V gene: TRBV25-1; J gene: TRBJ2-2; clone size: NA; D gene: NA; CDR3 DNA: TGTGCCAGCAGTGAATTTAGGGATACCGGGGAGCTGTTTTTT; CDR3 protein: CASSEFRDTGELFF